This T cell receptor (beta chain) stems from a study of shared clonotypes between healthy human individuals. Clones were read by immunoSEQ multiplex PCR, and TCRdb kept only the in-frame ones, dropping some. This table holds 1.6 million or so clones, just under 99% found once. With 2 bases clipped from V and 4 bases from J, the junction kept 13 bases outside the gene matches. CDR1 and CDR2 from the germline V gene are SGHDT and YYEEEE. The CDR3 has 17 residues. The receptor's source is a man aged 30 to 39 in good health. The sequenced sample consisted of naive CD4+ T cells sorted from blood. Stated subset: CD45RA+ positively selected. The genes are TRBV5-6 and TRBJ1-2, with 8 nucleotides matching TRBD1. The CDR3 sequence: CASSFIGQGASVYGYTF. DNA for the CDR3: TGTGCCAGCAGCTTCATTGGGCAGGGGGCATCAGTCTATGGCTACACCTTC.